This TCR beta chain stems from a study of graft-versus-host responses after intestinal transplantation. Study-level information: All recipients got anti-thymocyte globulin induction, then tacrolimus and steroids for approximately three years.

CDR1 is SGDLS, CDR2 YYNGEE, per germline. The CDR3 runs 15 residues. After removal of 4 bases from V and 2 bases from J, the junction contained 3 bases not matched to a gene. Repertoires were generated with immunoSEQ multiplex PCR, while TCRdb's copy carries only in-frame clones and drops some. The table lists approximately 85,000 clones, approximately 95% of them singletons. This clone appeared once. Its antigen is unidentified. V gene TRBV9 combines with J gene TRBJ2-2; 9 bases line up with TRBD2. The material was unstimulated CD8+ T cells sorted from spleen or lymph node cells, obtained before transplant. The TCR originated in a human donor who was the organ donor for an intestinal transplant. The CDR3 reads CASSPRGGNTGELFF. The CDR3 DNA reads TGTGCCAGCAGCCCGCGGGGGGGAAACACCGGGGAGCTGTTTTTT. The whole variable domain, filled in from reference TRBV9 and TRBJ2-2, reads DSGVTQTPKHLITATGQRVTLRCSPRSGDLSVYWYQQSLDQGLQFLIQYYNGEERAKGNILERFSAQQFPDLHSELNLSSLELGDSALYFCASSPRGGNTGELFFGEGSRLTVL.